This T cell receptor (beta chain) is drawn from a study of blood T cell repertoires in COVID-19. At the level of the study: Both acute and convalescent COVID-19 samples were obtained from the United States, Italy and Spain. PBMCs, B-cell-depleted T cells, or T cells provided the cDNA or gDNA that made up the material.

This table comes from immunoSEQ multiplex PCR, and its TCRdb copy is limited to in-frame clones, with some not included. The sample shows under 40,000 clones, roughly 94% of them seen only once. The CDR3 runs 13 residues. Trimming removed 3 bases at V and 5 bases at J, with 8 bases between. This clonotype was obtained from a human donor with active COVID-19. The donor label of this sample is uncertain. The sequenced sample was peripheral blood. This chain connects TRBV12-3 or TRBV12-4 to TRBJ1-5; D is undetermined. The CDR3 sequence: CASSFSGDQPQHF. For the CDR3, the DNA is TGTGCCAGCAGTTTTTCTGGAGATCAGCCCCAGCATTTT.